One and the same sample provided the 28 T cell receptor beta chains below, sequenced in a study of siplizumab effects on memory and regulatory T cells. Only in-frame clones appear in the TCRdb table, and some are missing; sequencing was by immunoSEQ multiplex PCR. The profile shows about 50,000 clones, roughly 92% of them singletons. Sequenced material: CD8+ T cells sorted from blood. Receptors originate from a human donor in good health.

J is TRBJ1-2 and V is TRBV5-6; 7 bases fit TRBD1. Trimming cost V 0 bases and J 6 bases; bases outside gene matches: 14. CDR3 length: 17 amino acids. CDR1 is SGHDT and CDR2 is YYEEEE in the germline V gene. CDR3 coding DNA: TGTGCCAGCAGCTTGGGGAGACAGGGACATCGGCCGGATGGCTACACCTTC. Amino acids: CASSLGRQGHRPDGYTF.

This chain links TRBV11-2 with TRBJ1-1; D call uncertain. Germline values: CDR1 SGHAT, CDR2 FQNNGV. CDR3 length: 13 amino acids. The germline V and J ends were trimmed by 3 bases and 1 base, with 6 bases remaining between them. CDR3 sequence: CASSFQQNTEAFF. The CDR3 region has the DNA TGTGCCAGCAGCTTTCAGCAGAACACTGAAGCTTTCTTT.

The sample holds one count of this clone. This chain connects TRBV30 to TRBJ2-1; TRBD1 might be the D (5 bases). The germline CDR1 and CDR2 sequences are GTSNPN and SVGIG (reference sequence). CDR3 length: 15 amino acids. V was trimmed by 0 bases and J by 4 bases, leaving 13 bases between them. CDR3 in amino acids: CAWSVPARVYNEQFF. The DNA of the CDR3 is TGTGCCTGGAGTGTACCGGCCAGGGTTTACAATGAGCAGTTCTTC.

The genes are TRBV21-1 and TRBJ2-7; the table's TRBD2 call for D was not verified on the DNA. TRBV21-1 constitutes a pseudogene. The CDR3 is 15 residues long. The CDR3 coding sequence is TGTGCCAGCAGCAGAGAACAAGCGGGAACCTACGAGCAGTACTTC. Its translation is CASSREQAGTYEQYF.

This chain joins TRBV13 and TRBJ1-1; no clear D. Per germline, CDR1 PRHDT and CDR2 FYEKMQ (reference sequence). V lost 5 bases and J lost 11, with 9 bases in between. There are 10 residues in the CDR3. This chain's CDR3 is CASSGQRAFF. CDR3 DNA: TGTGCCAGCAGCGGTCAAAGGGCTTTCTTT.

This chain uses TRBV9 with TRBJ2-2, with 7 bases that match TRBD1. J gave up 4 bases and V 4 bases, and 7 bases lay outside the gene matches. Per the germline V gene, CDR1 is SGDLS and CDR2 is YYNGEE. This CDR3 has 15 residues. DNA of the CDR3: TGTGCCAGCAGCCAACAAACAGGGGCCACCGGGGAGCTGTTTTTT. As protein: CASSQQTGATGELFF.

V usage is TRBV7-6 and J usage is TRBJ2-7; 9 bases map to TRBD1. CDR3 size: 14 residues. The germline V gene encodes CDR1 SGHVS and CDR2 FNYEAQ. V lost 4 bases to trimming and J lost 4 bases; unmatched junction nucleotides: 5. CDR3 sequence reads: CASSYGTGPYEQYF. The CDR3 coding sequence is TGTGCCAGCAGCTACGGGACAGGGCCGTACGAGCAGTACTTC.

The chain employs TRBV27 and TRBJ2-3; the match to TRBD1 covers 8 bases. From germline, CDR1 is MNHEY and CDR2 SMNVEV (reference sequence). V shed 2 bases, J shed 4 bases, and the junction held 11 bases outside the gene matches. The CDR3 runs to 17 residues. The CDR3: CASSLPSTGGESDTQYF. CDR3 DNA: TGTGCCAGCAGTTTACCGAGTACAGGGGGAGAATCAGATACGCAGTATTTT.

J is TRBJ2-5 and V is TRBV7-9, with 7 bases fitting TRBD2. This CDR3 is built from 14 residues. Trimming at V came to 11 bases and at J to 5 bases, leaving 14 bases not matched to a gene. The germline V gene has CDR1 SEHNR and CDR2 FQNEAQ (reference sequence). The CDR3 nucleotides are TGTGCCGGCGAGGATCCCGGACTAGGCGAGACCCAGTACTTC. Its protein product is CAGEDPGLGETQYF.

For this clone: The same CDR3 also results from other DNA sequences found in this sample. This CDR3 is CASSVDREETQYF. The DNA of the CDR3 is TGTGCCAGCAGCGTAGATCGGGAAGAGACCCAGTACTTC. V gene TRBV9 combines with J gene TRBJ2-5, with no clear D. CDR3 length: 13 amino acids. The V and J ends lost 0 bases and 3 bases respectively, with 6 bases between them. The germline V gene encodes CDR1 SGDLS and CDR2 YYNGEE.

The chain recombines TRBV27 with TRBJ1-5; maybe TRBD1 (6 bases). Germline V gene sequence: CDR1 MNHEY, CDR2 SMNVEV (reference sequence). The CDR3 extends over 13 amino acids. V was trimmed by 8 bases and J by 6 bases, leaving 14 bases between them. As DNA, the CDR3 is TGTGCCAGCTCCCTTGAGGGGGGTCAGCCCCAGCATTTT. This codes for CASSLEGGQPQHF.

The chain carries TRBV19 and TRBJ1-1; no reliable D call. CDR3 size: 16 residues. The germline V and J ends were trimmed by 4 bases and 6 bases, with 21 bases remaining between them. From germline, CDR1 is LNHDA and CDR2 SQIVND (reference sequence). CDR3 nucleotides: TGTGCCAGTAGTAAGGGCCTCGCGGAGTTGGGGTCTGAAGCTTTCTTT. Translating gives CASSKGLAELGSEAFF.

V is TRBV30 and J is TRBJ2-5; perhaps TRBD1 as D (5 bases). The V end lost 2 bases, the J end lost 5 bases, and 12 bases lay between the germline ends. The CDR3 is made up of 13 amino acids. Germline assignment: CDR1 GTSNPN and CDR2 SVGIG (reference sequence). CDR3 nucleotides: TGTGCCTGGAGTCCGGCAGGGCCGGAGACCCAGTACTTC. Protein sequence: CAWSPAGPETQYF.

J is TRBJ2-5 and V is TRBV5-3; D is uncertain. TRBV5-3 is designated an ORF whose function remains uncertain. V lost 0 bases, J lost 2 bases, and 8 bases lay in between. This CDR3 contains 14 residues. The CDR3 nucleotides are TGTGCCAGAAGCTTGGTGGCAGAGCAAGAGACCCAGTACTTC. Translated, it gives CARSLVAEQETQYF.

V and J are TRBV6-1 and TRBJ1-2, with TRBD1 identical over 7 bases. V was clipped by 6 bases and J by 6 bases; unmatched bases: 13. Germline lookup yields CDR1 MNHNS and CDR2 SASEGT. The CDR3 is 15 amino acids. Here the CDR3 DNA reads TGTGCCAGCAGCCTAAACCAGGGGGGGCCAGATGGCTACACCTTC. This translates into CASSLNQGGPDGYTF.

V usage is TRBV28 and J usage is TRBJ2-1, with D tentatively TRBD1 (5 bases). CDR1 and CDR2 from the germline V gene are MDHEN and SYDVKM. This CDR3 has 14 residues. Between the trimmed V and J ends, which lost 3 bases and 3 bases, there was a span of 9 bases. The CDR3 DNA reads as TGTGCCAGCAGTTTCAGGGATAACTACAATGAGCAGTTCTTC. Protein sequence: CASSFRDNYNEQFF.

This chain uses TRBV7-6 with TRBJ2-7; weak D call: TRBD1 (5 bases). This CDR3 has 15 residues. V lost 3 bases and J 0 bases, leaving 12 bases between the germline ends. CDR1 and CDR2 (germline): SGHVS, FNYEAQ. The CDR3 DNA reads TGTGCCAGCAGCTTGTCGGCAGGGATCTCCTACGAGCAGTACTTC. Translating it yields CASSLSAGISYEQYF.

The chain uses TRBV11-2 and TRBJ2-5; 7 positions agree with TRBD2. This CDR3 is built from 18 residues. CDR1 is SGHAT and CDR2 is FQNNGV in the germline V gene. Germline trimming cut 5 bases from V and 1 base from J; bases unmatched to any gene: 16. The CDR3 coding sequence is TGTGCCAGCAGCACAACTCTCGAGGGAGGGAGACCCCAAGAGACCCAGTACTTC. This gives the protein CASSTTLEGGRPQETQYF.

The J gene is TRBJ1-2, the V gene TRBV7-9, with D perhaps matching TRBD1 (6 bases). CDR1 is SEHNR, CDR2 FQNEAQ, per germline (reference sequence). Trimming removed 5 bases from V and 0 bases from J, with 16 bases in between. The CDR3 loop spans 16 amino acids. In DNA form, the CDR3 reads TGTGCCAGCAGCGATATGTTAGGACAGACTAACTATGGCTACACCTTC. Amino acid sequence: CASSDMLGQTNYGYTF.

This rearrangement joins TRBV28 to TRBJ1-5; D may be TRBD1 (6 bases). V was trimmed by 3 bases and J by 2 bases, leaving 14 bases between them. Per the germline V gene, CDR1 is MDHEN and CDR2 is SYDVKM. This CDR3 comprises 16 residues. CDR3 protein: CASSLTGNKGNQPQHF. The CDR3 region has the DNA TGTGCCAGCAGTTTGACAGGAAATAAGGGCAATCAGCCCCAGCATTTT.

About this clone itself: Its ends do not fully match the called genes, so a read error is possible. Here the CDR3 DNA reads TGTGCCACCGAGGATTGGCGGAAAAACAATGGGCAGTTCTTC. This gives the protein CATEDWRKNNGQFF. The V call is TRBV25-1, the J call TRBJ2-1, with D unclear. The CDR3 covers 14 residues. Germline CDR1 MGHDK, CDR2 SYGVNS. Using reference TRBV25-1 and TRBJ2-1 for the parts outside the CDR3, the full variable domain is EADIYQTPRYLVIGTGKKITLECSQTMGHDKMYWYQQDPGMELHLIHYSYGVNSTEKGDLSSESTVSRIRTEHFPLTLESARPSHTSQYLCATEDWRKNNGQFFGPGTRLTVL.

The rearrangement joins TRBV28 to TRBJ2-1, with TRBD1 matching over 11 bases. CDR3 length: 17 amino acids. The germline V gene has CDR1 MDHEN and CDR2 SYDVKM. The V and J ends lost 3 bases and 10 bases, in that order; junction bases with no gene match: 14. The CDR3 bases are TGTGCCAGCAGTTTTTTATGGGGGGACAGGGGGAATGGAGAGCAGTTCTTC. This translates into CASSFLWGDRGNGEQFF.

Written as DNA, the CDR3 is TGTGCCAGCAGTCTCCCTAGCGGATACAATGAGCAGTTCTTC. Its translation is CASSLPSGYNEQFF. V usage is TRBV2 and J usage is TRBJ2-1; 7 bases match TRBD2. Germline CDR1 reads SNHLY; CDR2 reads FYNNEI. The length of the CDR3 is 14 residues. V lost 5 bases and J lost 4; bases outside the gene matches: 5. Full variable domain (rest looked up from reference TRBV2 and TRBJ2-1): EPEVTQTPSHQVTQMGQEVILRCVPISNHLYFYWYRQILGQKVEFLVSFYNNEISEKSEIFDDQFSVERPDGSNFTLKIRSTKLEDSAMYFCASSLPSGYNEQFFGPGTRLTVL.

This clone was counted once. J is TRBJ1-5 and V is TRBV19; D ambiguous. V lost 0 bases and J lost 0, with 3 bases in between. The germline V gene has CDR1 LNHDA and CDR2 SQIVND (reference sequence). CDR3 length: 14 amino acids. CDR3 in DNA: TGTGCCAGTAGTATAGACAGTAGCAATCAGCCCCAGCATTTT. Encoded protein: CASSIDSSNQPQHF.

V gene TRBV7-2 combines with J gene TRBJ2-7, with TRBD1 as a possible D gene (6 bases). The CDR3 is 14 residues long. CDR1 and CDR2 from the germline V gene are SGHTA and FQGNSA. V lost 4 bases to trimming and J lost 2 bases, with 12 bases between them. In nucleotides, the CDR3 is TGTGCCAGCAGCTCTTGGGGGCGGCCCTACGAGCAGTACTTC. It specifies CASSSWGRPYEQYF.

The chain has TRBV15 and TRBJ2-6, with 8 bases matching TRBD2. CDR3 size: 17 residues. The trim removed 1 base at V and 2 bases at J, leaving 4 bases unmatched. The germline V gene encodes CDR1 LNHNV and CDR2 YYDKDF (reference sequence). The CDR3 sequence: CATSRGSGRAGANVLTF. The CDR3 bases are TGTGCCACCAGCAGAGGAAGCGGGAGAGCTGGGGCCAACGTCCTGACTTTC. Supplemented by reference TRBV15 and TRBJ2-6, the full variable domain reads DAMVIQNPRYQVTQFGKPVTLSCSQTLNHNVMYWYQQKSSQAPKLLFHYYDKDFNNEADTPDNFQSRRPNTSFCFLDIRSPGLGDTAMYLCATSRGSGRAGANVLTFGAGSRLTVL.

This rearrangement joins TRBV7-9 to TRBJ2-7; 9 nucleotides agree with TRBD1. The CDR3 is 15 amino acids. V gave up 5 bases and J gave up 5 bases; unmatched junction bases: 10. Germline V gene data show CDR1 as SEHNR and CDR2 as FQNEAQ (reference sequence). The CDR3 bases are TGTGCCAGCAGCCCCCGGGACAGGGTATGGGACGAGCAGTACTTC. It specifies CASSPRDRVWDEQYF.

This chain links TRBV27 with TRBJ2-1, with 13 bases fitting TRBD2. CDR1 is MNHEY, CDR2 SMNVEV, per germline (reference sequence). The J segment lost 7 bases and the V segment lost 5 bases, leaving 2 bases of the junction unmatched. The length of the CDR3 is 14 residues. The CDR3 sequence is CASSPGLAGNEQFF. The DNA of the CDR3 is TGTGCCAGCAGTCCGGGACTAGCGGGAAATGAGCAGTTCTTC.